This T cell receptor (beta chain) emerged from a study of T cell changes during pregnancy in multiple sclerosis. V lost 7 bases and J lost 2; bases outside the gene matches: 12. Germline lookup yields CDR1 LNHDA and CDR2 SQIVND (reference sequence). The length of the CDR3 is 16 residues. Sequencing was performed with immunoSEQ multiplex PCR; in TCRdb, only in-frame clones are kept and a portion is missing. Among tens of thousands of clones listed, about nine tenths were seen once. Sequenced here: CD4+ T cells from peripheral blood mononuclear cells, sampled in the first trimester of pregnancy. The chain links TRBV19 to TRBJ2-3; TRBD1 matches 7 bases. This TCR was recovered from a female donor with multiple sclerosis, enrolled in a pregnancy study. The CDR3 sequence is CASNVRRGLLTDTQYF. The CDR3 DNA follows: TGTGCCAGTAATGTCAGAAGGGGGCTCCTCACAGATACGCAGTATTTT.